A single sample is the source of the 31 T cell receptor beta chains below, sequenced in a study of T-cell memory formation after mild COVID-19. TCRdb re-derived calls from the 5' RACE reads in MiXCR, one entry per CDR3 protein. Of about 250,000 distinct CDR3 sequences in the sample, 16% were seen once. Material: PBMCs or a T cell subset sorted from them (not recorded which). These receptors all stem from a man aged 18 to 29 who had mild COVID-19 (a few samples of this study predate the infection). Cell type and time point are not known.

This clonotype showed up many times. The chain uses TRBV7-9 and TRBJ1-1; possibly TRBD1 for D (5 bases). The CDR3 covers 14 residues. The germline V gene has CDR1 SEHNR and CDR2 FQNEAQ (reference sequence). Trimming took 2 bases from V and 4 from J, leaving 11 bases between them. DNA of the CDR3: TGTGCCAGCAGCTTATCGCGGGGCGGCACTGAAGCTTTCTTT. This translates into CASSLSRGGTEAFF.

This clonotype has more than one count but fewer than ten. V and J are TRBV27 and TRBJ1-4; the D gene is possibly TRBD1 (6 bases). The length of the CDR3 is 13 residues. V was trimmed by 7 bases and J by 8 bases, leaving 14 bases between them. Germline V lookup: CDR1 MNHEY, CDR2 SMNVEV (reference sequence). The CDR3 reads CASKFAGAEKLFF. The CDR3 nucleotides are TGTGCCAGCAAGTTCGCGGGGGCCGAAAAACTGTTTTTT.

The J gene is TRBJ2-5, the V gene TRBV7-2; TRBD2 matches at 9 bases. The junction had 2 bases not matched to a gene; V was cut back by 3 bases and J by 3 bases. The CDR3 runs 14 residues. CDR1 and CDR2 from the germline V gene are SGHTA and FQGNSA. The CDR3 is CASSFASGEETQYF. The CDR3 region has the DNA TGTGCCAGCAGCTTTGCTAGCGGGGAAGAGACCCAGTACTTC.

The genes are TRBV15 and TRBJ1-5; D not certain. Germline V CDR1 and CDR2: LNHNV, YYDKDF (reference sequence). Deletions cut 0 bases from V and 3 bases from J, with 3 bases between. The CDR3 length is 13 residues. The CDR3: CATSRDHNQPQHF. CDR3 DNA: TGTGCCACCAGCAGAGACCACAATCAGCCCCAGCATTTT.

This clonotype has just a few counts. This chain links TRBV7-6 with TRBJ1-2, with D perhaps TRBD1 (5 bases). V lost 6 bases and J 8 bases, leaving 13 bases between the germline ends. The CDR3 has 12 amino acids. The germline gives CDR1 SGHVS, CDR2 FNYEAQ. The CDR3 sequence is CASRGYRGGYTF. The CDR3 DNA is TGTGCCAGCAGGGGGTATAGGGGCGGCTACACCTTC. Filled out from reference TRBV7-6 and TRBJ1-2, the complete variable domain reads GAGVSQSPRYKVTKRGQDVALRCDPISGHVSLYWYRQALGQGPEFLTYFNYEAQQDKSGLPNDRFSAERPEGSISTLTIQRTEQRDSAMYRCASRGYRGGYTFGSGTRLTVV.

The chain uses TRBV25-1 and TRBJ1-2; D remains unclear. The V and J ends lost 6 bases and 7 bases respectively, with 6 bases between them. The CDR3 runs to 10 residues. Germline V gives CDR1 MGHDK, CDR2 SYGVNS. The CDR3 coding sequence is TGTGCCAGCAGCGATACTGGCTACACCTTC. This encodes CASSDTGYTF.

Only a few counts were recorded for this clonotype. V gene TRBV7-2 combines with J gene TRBJ1-2, with a weak D call TRBD1 (5 bases). Germline V gene data show CDR1 as SGHTA and CDR2 as FQGNSA. This CDR3 contains 14 residues. Trimming removed 5 bases at V and 1 base at J, with 11 bases between. The CDR3 is CASSPGMGNYGYTF. In DNA, the CDR3 is TGTGCCAGCAGCCCAGGGATGGGTAACTATGGCTACACCTTC.

This clonotype was counted many times. The V and J genes are TRBV5-1 and TRBJ2-1, with 8 nucleotides matching TRBD2. V was pared by 3 bases and J by 0 bases, with 8 bases of the junction left unmatched. CDR1 SGHRS and CDR2 YFSETQ come from the germline V gene. The CDR3 has 17 amino acids. The CDR3 DNA is TGCGCCAGCAGCTCAAATAAGCGGGGGAGCTCCTACAATGAGCAGTTCTTC. This gives the protein CASSSNKRGSSYNEQFF. The full variable domain, in which reference TRBV5-1 and TRBJ2-1 provide the parts outside the CDR3, is KAGVTQTPRYLIKTRGQQVTLSCSPISGHRSVSWYQQTPGQGLQFLFEYFSETQRNKGNFPGRFSGRQFSNSRSEMNVSTLELGDSALYLCASSSNKRGSSYNEQFFGPGTRLTVL.

V is TRBV28 and J is TRBJ1-5; maybe TRBD1 (5 bases). This CDR3 is built from 12 residues. V was pared by 3 bases and J by 11 bases, with 11 bases between. Germline-derived CDR1 and CDR2 are MDHEN and SYDVKM. The CDR3 coding sequence is TGTGCCAGCAGTTTCGGGGGGTCGGCCCAGCATTTT. Translation gives CASSFGGSAQHF.

The sample holds a few counts of this clonotype. The chain carries TRBV5-1 and TRBJ2-7; 8 nucleotides line up with TRBD1. The V and J ends lost 4 bases and 5 bases, in that order; junction bases with no gene match: 5. CDR3 length equals 13 residues. The germline V gene encodes CDR1 SGHRS and CDR2 YFSETQ. The CDR3 protein is CASSPQGAHEQYF. DNA of the CDR3: TGCGCCAGCAGCCCGCAGGGGGCTCACGAGCAGTACTTC.

This clonotype turned up a few times. The chain is built from TRBV6-2 or TRBV6-3 and TRBJ1-6; D is ambiguous. Trimming left V 2 bases short and J 6 bases short, with 17 bases between. Germline V gene sequence: CDR1 MNHEY, CDR2 SVGEGT. This CDR3 is 17 amino acids long. This CDR3 reads CASSYATIRRINSPLHF. The CDR3 nucleotides are TGTGCCAGCAGTTACGCCACGATTAGAAGAATTAATTCACCCCTCCACTTT.

This chain links TRBV11-1 with TRBJ1-1; D is unclear. Germline CDR1 and CDR2: SGHAT and FQDESV (reference sequence). V lost 3 bases to trimming and J lost 5 bases, with 7 bases between them. This CDR3 is built from 12 residues. CDR3 bases: TGTGCCAGCAGCTTCGAGAGGACTGAAGCTTTCTTT. Amino acids: CASSFERTEAFF.

The chain carries TRBV20-1 and TRBJ1-1, with 10 nucleotides matching TRBD1. J lost 1 base, V lost 6 bases, and 5 bases had no gene match. Germline V lookup: CDR1 DFQATT, CDR2 SNEGSKA (reference sequence). The CDR3 covers 14 residues. Written as DNA, the CDR3 is TGCAGTGCCACGACAGGGGGCTCGAACACTGAAGCTTTCTTT. This encodes CSATTGGSNTEAFF.

This clonotype was seen only a few times. The chain recombines TRBV20-1 with TRBJ1-5; D ambiguous. From germline, CDR1 is DFQATT and CDR2 SNEGSKA (reference sequence). V lost 7 bases to trimming and J lost 0 bases, with 10 bases between them. This CDR3 region has 13 residues. The CDR3 DNA reads as TGCAGTGTAGCTCGGGGTAGCAATCAGCCCCAGCATTTT. Translation gives CSVARGSNQPQHF.

This rearrangement joins TRBV5-4 to TRBJ2-5, with D possibly matching TRBD1 (6 bases). CDR3 size: 14 residues. Per the germline V gene, CDR1 is SGHNT and CDR2 is YYREEE (reference sequence). V was shortened by 2 bases and J by 1 base, with 9 bases between the two germline ends. The DNA of the CDR3 is TGTGCCAGCAGCTTACAGGGTAGCCAAGAGACCCAGTACTTC. Translated, it gives CASSLQGSQETQYF.

The V gene is TRBV5-1, the J gene TRBJ1-4; no definite D call. V was pared by 2 bases and J by 4 bases, with 6 bases between. Germline V gives CDR1 SGHRS, CDR2 YFSETQ. The CDR3 has 13 residues. The DNA for the CDR3 is TGCGCCAGCAGCTTTCGAATTAATGAAAAACTGTTTTTT. Its protein is CASSFRINEKLFF.

V gene TRBV9 combines with J gene TRBJ2-6, with D hard to call. This CDR3 spans 16 amino acids. The V gene lost 0 bases and the J gene lost 0 bases, with 7 bases spanning the gap. The germline V gene has CDR1 SGDLS and CDR2 YYNGEE. The CDR3 DNA sequence: TGTGCCAGCAGCGTAGGTGTAAGCTCTGGGGCCAACGTCCTGACTTTC. Translated, it gives CASSVGVSSGANVLTF.

This clonotype was recorded a few times. V usage is TRBV21-1 and J usage is TRBJ1-5; the DNA was not compared with TRBD1, the D call given in the table. TRBV21-1 is given as a pseudogene. CDR3 length equals 15 residues. The DNA of the CDR3 is TGTGCCAGCAGACCGGGACAGCATAGCAATCAGCCCCAGCATTTT. Its translation: CASRPGQHSNQPQHF.

The CDR3 loop reads CASSPFGANVLTF. The CDR3 nucleotides are TGTGCCAGCTCACCATTTGGGGCCAACGTCCTGACTTTC. The rearrangement links TRBV18 to TRBJ2-6; D gene ambiguous. CDR1 and CDR2 from the germline V gene are KGHSH and LQKENI. V was pared by 2 bases and J by 3 bases, with 2 bases between. CDR3 length: 13 amino acids.

This clonotype has more than one count but fewer than ten. The gene calls are TRBV5-1 and TRBJ1-2; D is possibly TRBD1 (5 bases). CDR1 is SGHRS, CDR2 YFSETQ, per germline. V was clipped by 3 bases and J by 4 bases, with 13 bases between them. The CDR3 is 14 amino acids. The CDR3 loop is CASSSQVTTYGYTF. The CDR3 DNA reads TGCGCCAGCAGCTCACAGGTGACTACCTATGGCTACACCTTC.

In this sample, this clonotype turned up a few times. The rearrangement uses TRBV7-3 and TRBJ2-1; TRBD2 matches at 9 bases. The V gene's germline CDR1 is SGHTA and CDR2 FQGTGA. V shed 1 base, J shed 2 bases, and the junction held 0 bases outside the gene matches. The CDR3 sequence is 15 residues long. The CDR3 here is CASSLSGGAYNEQFF. In DNA form, the CDR3 reads TGTGCCAGCAGCTTAAGCGGGGGGGCCTACAATGAGCAGTTCTTC.

V usage is TRBV28 and J usage is TRBJ2-7; weak D call: TRBD1 (6 bases). The CDR3 has 15 residues. V lost 6 bases to trimming and J lost 0 bases, with 15 bases between them. CDR1 and CDR2 from the germline V gene are MDHEN and SYDVKM. CDR3 DNA sequence: TGTGCCAGCAGCGCCCCAGGGGAGAGCTCCTACGAGCAGTACTTC. It is translated as CASSAPGESSYEQYF. The variable domain in full, with the rest retrieved from reference TRBV28 and TRBJ2-7, is DVKVTQSSRYLVKRTGEKVFLECVQDMDHENMFWYRQDPGLGLRLIYFSYDVKMKEKGDIPEGYSVSREKKERFSLILESASTNQTSMYLCASSAPGESSYEQYFGPGTRLTVT.

This clonotype was counted between two and nine times. This chain connects TRBV6-1 to TRBJ1-1; 7 bases align to TRBD1. Germline CDR1 reads MNHNS; CDR2 reads SASEGT. With 3 bases clipped from V and 4 bases from J, the junction kept 5 bases outside the gene matches. The CDR3 contains 14 residues. The CDR3 spells CASSENRGSTEAFF. The CDR3 DNA sequence: TGTGCCAGCAGTGAGAACAGGGGAAGCACTGAAGCTTTCTTT.

This clonotype was recorded many times. The V and J genes are TRBV20-1 and TRBJ1-6; 8 bases align to TRBD1. Trimming cost V 6 bases and J 11 bases; bases outside gene matches: 9. CDR3 size: 13 residues. Germline V gives CDR1 DFQATT, CDR2 SNEGSKA (reference sequence). The chain's CDR3 is CSAKPGQDTPLHF. DNA of the CDR3: TGCAGTGCGAAGCCGGGACAGGACACACCCCTCCACTTT.

This clonotype was detected only a few times. The V gene is TRBV7-9, the J gene TRBJ1-1; 7 nucleotides line up with TRBD1. The ends lost 0 bases at V and 4 bases at J; junction bases unmatched: 8. This CDR3 spans 16 amino acids. Germline CDR1 SEHNR, CDR2 FQNEAQ (reference sequence). The CDR3 protein is CASSLALSRQGTEAFF. CDR3 sequence (DNA): TGTGCCAGCAGCTTAGCGCTCTCCCGACAGGGCACTGAAGCTTTCTTT.

The CDR3 reads CASSSMLRGGSDTQYF. Written as DNA, the CDR3 is TGTGCCAGCAGTTCGATGTTAAGGGGGGGATCAGATACGCAGTATTTT. V usage is TRBV7-9 and J usage is TRBJ2-3, with D possibly TRBD2 on 7 matching bases. CDR1 SEHNR and CDR2 FQNEAQ come from the germline V gene (reference sequence). Trimming removed 6 bases from V and 4 bases from J, with 20 bases in between. The CDR3 is 16 amino acids.

This clonotype appeared a few times. The V and J genes are TRBV18 and TRBJ2-3, with D possibly called TRBD1 or TRBD2 (5 bases each). This CDR3 is built from 16 residues. Trimming stripped 2 bases from V and 5 bases from J, with 17 bases between. Germline V gene sequence: CDR1 KGHSH, CDR2 LQKENI. CDR3 region: CASSPGDRRPGDTQYF. In nucleotides, the CDR3 is TGTGCCAGCTCACCAGGGGACCGAAGGCCGGGAGATACGCAGTATTTT.

This rearrangement joins TRBV28 to TRBJ2-5, with 7 bases fitting TRBD1. The CDR3 is 17 residues long. Germline-derived CDR1 and CDR2 are MDHEN and SYDVKM. V trimming: 6 bases; J trimming: 2 bases; junction bases outside the gene matches: 15. This chain's CDR3 is CASSPNRGTVGQETQYF. Written as DNA, the CDR3 is TGTGCCAGCAGCCCGAACAGGGGAACGGTGGGACAAGAGACCCAGTACTTC.

Regarding this clonotype: An end of the junction does not agree with germline; a read error may underlie this. The chain combines TRBV5-1 with TRBJ1-1; 8 nucleotides line up with TRBD1. CDR3 length: 13 amino acids. Germline V gene data show CDR1 as SGHRS and CDR2 as YFSETQ. This chain's CDR3 is CASILGQDSEAFF. CDR3 nucleotide sequence: TGCGCCAGCATCTTGGGACAGGATTCTGAAGCTTTCTTT.

The V gene is TRBV5-1, the J gene TRBJ2-7; D assignment may be TRBD1 or TRBD2 (5 bases each). Per the germline V gene, CDR1 is SGHRS and CDR2 is YFSETQ. CDR3 length: 15 residues. With 0 bases removed from V and 0 bases from J, the gap between germline ends came to 10 bases. CDR3 coding DNA: TGCGCCAGCAGCTTGGAGGGACCGAGCTCCTACGAGCAGTACTTC. This gives the protein CASSLEGPSSYEQYF. Complete variable domain (other parts from reference TRBV5-1 and TRBJ2-7): KAGVTQTPRYLIKTRGQQVTLSCSPISGHRSVSWYQQTPGQGLQFLFEYFSETQRNKGNFPGRFSGRQFSNSRSEMNVSTLELGDSALYLCASSLEGPSSYEQYFGPGTRLTVT.

The rearrangement links TRBV4-3 to TRBJ2-5; TRBD2 might be the D (7 bases). This CDR3 is built from 18 residues. Trimming left V 0 bases short and J 5 bases short, with 22 bases between. The germline gives CDR1 LGHNA, CDR2 YSLEER. The CDR3 spells CASSQDRASSWGGETQYF. CDR3 sequence (DNA): TGCGCCAGCAGCCAAGATAGGGCCAGCTCGTGGGGGGGCGAGACCCAGTACTTC.